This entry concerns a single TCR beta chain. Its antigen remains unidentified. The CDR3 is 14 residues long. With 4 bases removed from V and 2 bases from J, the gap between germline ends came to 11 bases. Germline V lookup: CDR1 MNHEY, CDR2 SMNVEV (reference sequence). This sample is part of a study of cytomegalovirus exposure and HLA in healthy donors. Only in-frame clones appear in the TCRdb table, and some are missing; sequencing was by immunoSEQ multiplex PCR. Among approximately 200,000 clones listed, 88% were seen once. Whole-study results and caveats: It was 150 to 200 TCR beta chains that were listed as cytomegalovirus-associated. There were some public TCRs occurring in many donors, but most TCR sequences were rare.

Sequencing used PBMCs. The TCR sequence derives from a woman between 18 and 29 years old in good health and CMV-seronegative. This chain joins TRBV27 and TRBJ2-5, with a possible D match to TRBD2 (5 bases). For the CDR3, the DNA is TGTGCCAGCAGTTCCCTTGGGGAGCAAGAGACCCAGTACTTC. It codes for CASSSLGEQETQYF.